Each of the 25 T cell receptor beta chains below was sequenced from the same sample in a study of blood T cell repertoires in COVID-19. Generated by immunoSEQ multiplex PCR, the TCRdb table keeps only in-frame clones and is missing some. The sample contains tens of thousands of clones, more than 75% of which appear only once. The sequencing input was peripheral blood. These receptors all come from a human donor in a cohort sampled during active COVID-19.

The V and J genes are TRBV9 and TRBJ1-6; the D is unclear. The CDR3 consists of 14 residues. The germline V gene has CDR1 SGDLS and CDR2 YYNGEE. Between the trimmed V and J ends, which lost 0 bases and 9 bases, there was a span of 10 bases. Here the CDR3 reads CASSVVSEGSPLHF. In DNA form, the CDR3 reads TGTGCCAGCAGCGTAGTTTCAGAGGGTTCACCCCTCCACTTT.

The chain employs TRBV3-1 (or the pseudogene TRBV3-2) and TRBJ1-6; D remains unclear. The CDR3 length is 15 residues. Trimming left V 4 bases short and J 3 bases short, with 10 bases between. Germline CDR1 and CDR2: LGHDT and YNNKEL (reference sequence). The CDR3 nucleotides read TGTGCCAGCAGCCTTAGCAGCAGCTATAATTCACCCCTCCACTTT. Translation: CASSLSSSYNSPLHF.

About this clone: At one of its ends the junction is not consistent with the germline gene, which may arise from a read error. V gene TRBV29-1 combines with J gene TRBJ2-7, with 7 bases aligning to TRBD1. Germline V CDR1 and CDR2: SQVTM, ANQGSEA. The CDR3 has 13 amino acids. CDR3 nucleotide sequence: TGCAGCGTTGAGGCAACCCGGGACAGTCGGGAAGACTTC. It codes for CSVEATRDSREDF.

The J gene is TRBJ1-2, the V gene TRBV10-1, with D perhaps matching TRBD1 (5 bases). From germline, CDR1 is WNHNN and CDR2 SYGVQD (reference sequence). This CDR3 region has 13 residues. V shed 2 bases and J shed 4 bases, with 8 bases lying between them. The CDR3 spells CASSEQGSYGYTF. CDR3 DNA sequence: TGCGCCAGCAGTGAGCAGGGTTCCTATGGCTACACCTTC.

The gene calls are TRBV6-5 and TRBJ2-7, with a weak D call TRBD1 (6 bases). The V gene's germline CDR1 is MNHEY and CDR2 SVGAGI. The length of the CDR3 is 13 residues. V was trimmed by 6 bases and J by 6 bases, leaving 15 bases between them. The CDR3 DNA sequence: TGTGCCAGCAGAAATACACAGGGTCGCGAGCAGTACTTC. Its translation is CASRNTQGREQYF.

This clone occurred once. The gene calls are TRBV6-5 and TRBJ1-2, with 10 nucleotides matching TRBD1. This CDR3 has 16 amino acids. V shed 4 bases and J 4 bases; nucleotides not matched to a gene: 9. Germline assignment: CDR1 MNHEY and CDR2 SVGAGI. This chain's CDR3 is CASSLFGTGDIYGYTF. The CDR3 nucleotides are TGTGCCAGCAGTTTATTTGGGACAGGGGACATCTATGGCTACACCTTC.

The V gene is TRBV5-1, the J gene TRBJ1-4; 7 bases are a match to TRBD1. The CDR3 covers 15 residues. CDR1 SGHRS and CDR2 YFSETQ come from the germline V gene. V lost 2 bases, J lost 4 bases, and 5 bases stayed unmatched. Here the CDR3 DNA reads TGCGCCAGCAGCTTAGTCGCAGGGGGTAATGAAAAACTGTTTTTT. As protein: CASSLVAGGNEKLFF.

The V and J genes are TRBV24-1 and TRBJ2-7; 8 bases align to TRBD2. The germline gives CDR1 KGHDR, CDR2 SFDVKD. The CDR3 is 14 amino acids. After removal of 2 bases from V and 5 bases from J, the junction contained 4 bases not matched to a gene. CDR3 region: CATSDSNGRDEQYF. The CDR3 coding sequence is TGTGCCACCAGTGATTCAAACGGGAGGGACGAGCAGTACTTC.

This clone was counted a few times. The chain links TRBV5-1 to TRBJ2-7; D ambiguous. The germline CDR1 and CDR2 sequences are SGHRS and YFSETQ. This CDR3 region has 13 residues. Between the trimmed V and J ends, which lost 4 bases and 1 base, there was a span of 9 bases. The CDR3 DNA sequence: TGCGCCAGCAGCATTGACAATTCCTACGAGCAGTACTTC. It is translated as CASSIDNSYEQYF.

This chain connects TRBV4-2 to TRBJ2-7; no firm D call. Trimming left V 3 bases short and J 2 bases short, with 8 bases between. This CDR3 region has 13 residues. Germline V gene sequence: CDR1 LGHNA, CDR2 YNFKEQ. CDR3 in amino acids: CASSHGSAYEQYF. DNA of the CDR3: TGTGCCAGCAGCCACGGCAGCGCCTACGAGCAGTACTTC.

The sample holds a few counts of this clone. The CDR3 region is CASSPLAGGSPLHF. The CDR3 DNA reads TGTGCCAGCAGCCCCCTAGCGGGAGGATCACCCCTCCACTTT. The V and J genes are TRBV3-1 (or the pseudogene TRBV3-2) and TRBJ1-6, with unresolved D. Germline-derived CDR1 and CDR2 are LGHDT and YNNKEL (reference sequence). The CDR3 has 14 amino acids. V was pared by 4 bases and J by 10 bases, with 14 bases between.

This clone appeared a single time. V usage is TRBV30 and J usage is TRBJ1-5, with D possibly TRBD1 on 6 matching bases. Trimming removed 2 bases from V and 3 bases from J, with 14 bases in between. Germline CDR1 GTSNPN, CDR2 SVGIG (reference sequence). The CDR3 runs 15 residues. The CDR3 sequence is CAWSRDTGNNQPQHF. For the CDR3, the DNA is TGTGCCTGGAGTAGAGATACAGGGAACAATCAGCCCCAGCATTTT.

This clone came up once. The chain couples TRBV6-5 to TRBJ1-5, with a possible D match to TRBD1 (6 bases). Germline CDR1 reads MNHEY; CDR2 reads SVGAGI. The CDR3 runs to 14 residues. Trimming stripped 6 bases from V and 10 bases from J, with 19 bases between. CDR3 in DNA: TGTGCCAGCAGGGGGACATTCGGAAGTGGACCCCAGCATTTT. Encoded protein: CASRGTFGSGPQHF.

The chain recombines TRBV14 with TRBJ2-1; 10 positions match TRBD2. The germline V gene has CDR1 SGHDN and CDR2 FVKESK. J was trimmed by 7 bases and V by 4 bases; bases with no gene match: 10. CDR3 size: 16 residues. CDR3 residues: CASSPLAGGGGNEQFF. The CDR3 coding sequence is TGTGCCAGCAGCCCTTTAGCGGGAGGCGGAGGGAATGAGCAGTTCTTC.

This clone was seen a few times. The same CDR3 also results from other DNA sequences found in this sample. CDR3 sequence: CSVEVWDSSYNEQFF. Here the CDR3 DNA reads TGCAGCGTTGAGGTCTGGGACAGCTCCTACAATGAGCAGTTCTTC. This chain connects TRBV29-1 to TRBJ2-1, with TRBD1 matching 7 bases. V lost 3 bases to trimming and J lost 0 bases; unmatched junction nucleotides: 5. Germline V gene data show CDR1 as SQVTM and CDR2 as ANQGSEA. CDR3 length: 15 amino acids.

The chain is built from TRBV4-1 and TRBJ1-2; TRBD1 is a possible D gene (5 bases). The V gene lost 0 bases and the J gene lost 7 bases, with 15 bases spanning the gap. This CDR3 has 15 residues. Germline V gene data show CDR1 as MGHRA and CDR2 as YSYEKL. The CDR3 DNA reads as TGCGCCAGCAGCCAAGACGGGGCAGGGAGGGTTGGCTACACCTTC. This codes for CASSQDGAGRVGYTF.

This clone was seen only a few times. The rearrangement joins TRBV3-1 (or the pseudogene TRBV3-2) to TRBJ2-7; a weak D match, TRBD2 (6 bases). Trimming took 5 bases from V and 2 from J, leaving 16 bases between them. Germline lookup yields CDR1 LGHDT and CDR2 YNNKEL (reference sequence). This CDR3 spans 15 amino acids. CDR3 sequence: CASSGPGTHPYEQYF. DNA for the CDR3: TGTGCCAGCAGCGGCCCTGGGACTCACCCCTACGAGCAGTACTTC.

The CDR3 DNA is TGTGCCAGCAGCCAAGGGTCAGGGGGGATGACTGAAGCTTTCTTT. Translated: CASSQGSGGMTEAFF. The J gene is TRBJ1-1, the V gene TRBV3-1 (or the pseudogene TRBV3-2); TRBD1 aligns across 7 bases. Germline V gene data show CDR1 as LGHDT and CDR2 as YNNKEL (reference sequence). The length of the CDR3 is 15 residues. V was pared by 1 base and J by 5 bases, with 7 bases of the junction left unmatched.

This CDR3 is CASSPQGGGGYTF. CDR3 coding DNA: TGTGCCAGCAGCCCACAGGGGGGGGGTGGCTACACCTTC. This rearrangement joins TRBV7-6 to TRBJ1-2, with TRBD1 identical over 8 bases. This CDR3 comprises 13 residues. Unmatched junction bases numbered 6, after V lost 5 bases and J lost 7 bases. Looked up from germline, CDR1 is SGHVS and CDR2 is FNYEAQ. The variable domain in full, completed from reference TRBV7-6 and TRBJ1-2, reads GAGVSQSPRYKVTKRGQDVALRCDPISGHVSLYWYRQALGQGPEFLTYFNYEAQQDKSGLPNDRFSAERPEGSISTLTIQRTEQRDSAMYRCASSPQGGGGYTFGSGTRLTVV.

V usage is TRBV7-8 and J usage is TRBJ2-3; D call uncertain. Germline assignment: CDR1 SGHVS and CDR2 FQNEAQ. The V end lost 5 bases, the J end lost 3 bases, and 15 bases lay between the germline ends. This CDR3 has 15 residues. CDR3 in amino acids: CASSRYGILTDTQYF. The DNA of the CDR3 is TGTGCCAGCAGCCGCTATGGTATCCTGACAGATACGCAGTATTTT.

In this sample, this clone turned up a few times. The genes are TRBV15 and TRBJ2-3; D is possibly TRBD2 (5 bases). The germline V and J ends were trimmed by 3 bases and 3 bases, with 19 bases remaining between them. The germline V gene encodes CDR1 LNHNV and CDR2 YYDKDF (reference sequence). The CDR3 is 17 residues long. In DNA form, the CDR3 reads TGTGCCACCAGCAGGGGCGGGCGTGCCGAAAGAACAGATACGCAGTATTTT. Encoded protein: CATSRGGRAERTDTQYF.

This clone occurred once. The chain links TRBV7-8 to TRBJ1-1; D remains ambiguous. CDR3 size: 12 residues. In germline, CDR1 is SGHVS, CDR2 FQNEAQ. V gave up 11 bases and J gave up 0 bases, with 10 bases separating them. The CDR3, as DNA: TGTGCCTCCCGGCGGTTGAACACTGAAGCTTTCTTT. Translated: CASRRLNTEAFF. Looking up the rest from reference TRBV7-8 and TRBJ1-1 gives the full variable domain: GAGVSQSPRYKVAKRGQDVALRCDPISGHVSLFWYQQALGQGPEFLTYFQNEAQLDKSGLPSDRFFAERPEGSVSTLKIQRTQQEDSAVYLCASRRLNTEAFFGQGTRLTVV.

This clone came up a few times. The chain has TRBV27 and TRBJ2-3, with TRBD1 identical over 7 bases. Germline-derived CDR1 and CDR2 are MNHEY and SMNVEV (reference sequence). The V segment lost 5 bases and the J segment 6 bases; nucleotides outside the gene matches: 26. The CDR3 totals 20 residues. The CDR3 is CASSDPFPSLLTGLRDTQYF. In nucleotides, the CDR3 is TGTGCCAGCAGTGATCCTTTTCCATCTCTCTTGACAGGGCTCAGGGATACGCAGTATTTT.

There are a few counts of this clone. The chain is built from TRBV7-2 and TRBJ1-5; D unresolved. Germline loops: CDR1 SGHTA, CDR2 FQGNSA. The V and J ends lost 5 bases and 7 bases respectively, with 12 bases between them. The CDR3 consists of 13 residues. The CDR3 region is CASSREMAQPQHF. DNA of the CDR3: TGTGCCAGCAGCCGGGAGATGGCGCAGCCCCAGCATTTT. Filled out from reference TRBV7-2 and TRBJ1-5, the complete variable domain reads GAGVSQSPSNKVTEKGKDVELRCDPISGHTALYWYRQSLGQGLEFLIYFQGNSAPDKSGLPSDRFSAERTGGSVSTLTIQRTQQEDSAVYLCASSREMAQPQHFGDGTRLSIL.

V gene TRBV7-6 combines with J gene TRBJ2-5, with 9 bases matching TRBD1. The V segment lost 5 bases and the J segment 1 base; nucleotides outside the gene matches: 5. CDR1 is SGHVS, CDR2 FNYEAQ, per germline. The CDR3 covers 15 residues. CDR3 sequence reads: CASSTMGQGQETQYF. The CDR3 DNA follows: TGTGCCAGCAGCACGATGGGACAGGGCCAAGAGACCCAGTACTTC.